This T cell receptor beta chain was retrieved from a study of cytomegalovirus exposure and HLA in healthy donors. Study-level points and caveats: Reports showed the classifier diagnosing cytomegalovirus status with high specificity and sensitivity. Some TCR beta chains (roughly 150 of them) were listed as cytomegalovirus-associated. The authors confirmed in vitro that a few CMV-associated chains were specific for CMV antigens.

Comment on this clone: Its specificity is not known.

The validation cohort, a group of over a hundred subjects, included the donors and was separate from the roughly 720-subject first cohort. Assay used: immunoSEQ multiplex PCR; TCRdb lists only in-frame clones, some missing. The top ten hold less than 2% of the sample, which has 110,000 or so clones, about 91% seen once. The sample was PBMCs. The receptor comes from a man aged 18 to 35 in good health and CMV-seronegative.

CDR3: CASSSPTEFRRAQETQYF. As DNA, the CDR3 is TGCGCCAGCAGTTCCCCGACAGAGTTTCGTAGGGCTCAAGAGACCCAGTACTTC. The chain recombines TRBV5-1 with TRBJ2-5; perhaps TRBD1 as D (5 bases). Looked up from germline, CDR1 is SGHRS and CDR2 is YFSETQ. Trimming pared 5 bases from V and 2 bases from J, leaving 25 bases between. The CDR3 length is 18 residues.